The clone carrying this TCR beta chain was counted ten times or more. Its antigen is as yet unknown. The data were obtained in a study of glioma-infiltrating T cells. Findings and caveats of the study: Above-expected tissue-blood divergence occurred in all gliomas, most in low-grade ones.

The length of the CDR3 is 16 residues. With 0 bases removed from V and 3 bases from J, the gap between germline ends came to 13 bases. Per the germline V gene, CDR1 is MGHRA and CDR2 is YSYEKL. The iRepertoire nested amplicon-rescue multiplex PCR amplified TCR alpha and beta CDR3s from RNA. TCRdb analysed the multiplex PCR reads with MiXCR anew, one entry per CDR3 protein. Here the sample spans tens of thousands of distinct CDR3 sequences, about 37% being singletons. The sample was glioma tissue, nonneoplastic brain tissue, or PBMCs (not recorded which). This clonotype was obtained from a human donor with low-grade glioma or glioblastoma, undergoing nonglioma brain surgery, or in good health (not recorded which). This rearrangement joins TRBV4-1 to TRBJ2-3; D is possibly TRBD2 (5 bases). The CDR3 here is CASSQESWGVTDTQYF. Here the CDR3 DNA reads TGCGCCAGCAGCCAAGAAAGCTGGGGAGTAACAGATACGCAGTATTTT.